This entry features one T cell receptor (beta chain) sequence. Its antigen is still unknown. Per-nucleotide qualities are absent, and no much larger clonotype sits a single base away. Libraries came from the immunoSEQ multiplex PCR assay. The multiplex PCR relied on a mix of 60 forward primers for TCR Vbeta segments and 13 reverse primers for TCR Jbeta segments. A multiplex PCR assay on genomic DNA amplified the CDR3 region of rearranged TCR beta genes. On the Illumina HiSeq System, the amplified TCR beta libraries were sequenced as 87-base-pair reads. The paper's processing steps were these. In a later analysis, approximately 74 million unique TCR beta chains were counted across the 666 repertoires, and roughly 10 million of these chains were shared by at least two donors. Raw reads were error-corrected and collapsed into unique sequences with a nearest-neighbor algorithm that merged closely related sequences to remove PCR and sequencing errors. CDR3 sequences were aligned to IMGT reference sequences to assign V, D and J gene segments. For a sequence to be retained, a match of at least six nucleotides was required to both a V gene segment and a J gene segment. A rearrangement was called productive if the CDR3 had no stop codons and remained in frame with V and J, and every other rearrangement was called non-productive. CDR3 was defined according to IMGT convention as the region running from the second conserved V-encoded cysteine to the conserved J-encoded phenylalanine. Sequences without an unambiguous match to a single V gene segment were excluded from the earlier analysis of several hundred of the donors. An earlier analysis of a few hundred of the donors classified V segments as functional when productive rearrangements were above 56.7% and as segregating when the standard deviation between donors was above 5%. A statistical classification framework was built to diagnose cytomegalovirus status from the catalog of TCR beta chain sequences. In a later analysis, TCR nucleotide sequences were compared against IMGT/GENE-DB human TR gene sequences so that V and J genes could be assigned. Using the TCRdist pipeline, a later analysis assigned CDR3 sequences along with most-parsimonious VDJ recombination scenarios. A later analysis defined each TCR beta chain by its CDR3 amino acid sequence plus V-gene family, and excluded reads lacking a unique V-gene family. To address suspected cross-contamination and a sequencing artifact, a later analysis removed 592 highly shared, low-generation-probability nucleotide sequences. A later analysis calculated a clonal expansion index for each public chain from normalized within-repertoire ranks of inferred template counts. In a later analysis, generation probabilities were computed using a VDJ recombination model fitted to out-of-frame rearrangements, and the results were checked against IGoR. In a later analysis, hypergeometric tests were used to score TCR-TCR, TCR-HLA and TCR-CMV co-occurrence, with a repertoire-size bias correction applied to TCR pairs. In a later analysis, false discovery rates were estimated by permuting HLA or CMV assignments 20 times. In a later analysis, co-occurring TCRs were grouped with DBSCAN, and TCRdist sequence similarity was added when clustering was performed within HLA-allele-positive subsets. Repertoires with fewer than 30,000 or more than 120,000 public chains were left out of co-occurrence clustering, as were about five repertoires with anomalous nucleotide sharing. Here the immuneACCESS table is served through TCRdb, limited to in-frame sequences with V and J called. Missing clones are a known gap in these copies; in checked studies unresolved V genes cover under half, and the rest lacks a known reason. V and J calls and clone size come straight from that table; D and trimming were deduced from the DNA. This sample lists about 120,000 clones; 60% to 85% were detected once. The ten largest clones add up to about 3% of the sample.

The data were taken from a study of cytomegalovirus exposure and HLA in healthy donors (dated by TCRdb to between 2016 and 2019). Context from the whole study: An earlier analysis of 587 of the donors reported over 250 Gb of sequence data and 90 million to 120 million unique TCR beta sequences obtained from approximately 180 million T cells. An early release that covered several hundred HLA-typed donors contained approximately 290 gigabases of sequencing data and about 84 million unique TCR sequences. Of the approximately 400 genotyped donors, approximately 80% fell in the genetic ancestry cluster associated with self-reported Caucasian donors. The study was designed to test whether signatures of past pathogen exposure could be identified by cataloging public T cell receptors. Using immunosequencing, the study profiled T cell repertoires from roughly 650 subjects and related those repertoires to cytomegalovirus serostatus. A separate validation cohort of 100 to 150 different subjects was used in addition to the approximately 700-subject first cohort. The study combined high-throughput TCR immunosequencing, statistical association of individual TCRs with disease status, and machine learning to predict cytomegalovirus infection status. A later analysis re-analyzed previously published TCR beta repertoires from approximately 700 donors and added high-resolution HLA genotyping to study TCR occurrence patterns. In the later analysis, no new phenotypic data were used to find candidate immune exposures; instead, reliance was placed on TCR beta sequences and their occurrence across donors. To decide whether each TCR beta V gene segment behaved as functional or pseudogenic, an earlier analysis of fewer than 750 of the donors relied on high-throughput TCR beta sequencing. Alongside the repertoire data, information on donor age, sex, ethnicity and CMV serostatus was compiled. In a later genetic analysis, genome-wide SNP genotypes for about three fifths of the roughly 670 donors were used, and that subset was treated as a discovery cohort. All discovery cohort repertoires had been generated using a single sequencing platform. Class I and class II HLA loci were covered by the typing at four-digit resolution. The number of typed donors differed by locus: about 620-640 for A, B, C, DRB1 and DQB1; 500 to 550 for DQA1; around 580 for DPA1; and some 470 for DPB1. Four or five DR-DQ haplotypes were treated as single units for association and clustering because of strong linkage in the cohort. On average, about 240,000 unique TCR beta nucleotide sequences were sequenced per donor among 398 genotyped donors of the cohort, with about 17% of those sequences being non-productive. Study-wide findings and limitations: According to a later analysis, parvovirus B19, influenza, CMV and Epstein-Barr virus appeared linked to several top co-occurrence clusters. An association between a missense DCLRE1C variant and V-gene and J-gene trimming of TCR beta chains was found in a later genetic analysis and replicated in an independent cohort. A later analysis found that TCR association rates varied across HLA loci, with DRB1 alleles showing the most associated TCRs and HLA-C alleles the fewest. In an earlier analysis of 450 to 750 of the donors, most TCR beta V segments appeared in productive rearrangements about 87% or about 30% of the time, broadly matching IMGT annotations. While some public TCRs were present in many individuals, most TCR sequences turned up only very rarely across donors. Because HLA typing was missing for some donors at each locus, association tests included only the typed subset. In this cohort, only TCR beta chains were sequenced, and detectable features were limited by the absence of alpha or paired-chain data. At a false discovery rate of 0.05, a later analysis linked approximately 18,000 TCR beta sequences to specific HLA alleles. In vitro tests confirmed that a few of the cytomegalovirus-associated TCR beta chains recognize cytomegalovirus antigens. Linkage disequilibrium might explain the correlated functional status among segregating V segments, but an unknown experimental factor could not be ruled out. A further reported finding was that TCR beta sequences accurately predicted the HLA-A and HLA-B alleles for most subjects in the first cohort. In a later genetic analysis, fewer N-insertions in productive TCRs were reported among donors in an Asian-associated ancestry cluster than the approximately 670-donor mean. According to the authors, the approach could potentially be generalized to other disease states and immunological phenotypes. In the study, some 160 TCR beta chains were listed as associated with cytomegalovirus. Cytomegalovirus status was reported to be diagnosed by the classifier with high specificity and sensitivity in both the original and validation cohorts. Assigning TCR associations to individual alleles was difficult when HLA alleles, especially DR and DQ, strongly co-occurred. For the cohort, immune exposure information was limited to CMV serostatus. Over 15 rarely observed V segments, including chromosome 9 orphons, were excluded from the earlier analysis of about 610 of the donors because counts were too low. The sequencing pipeline was judged likely to have produced a cluster of highly shared sequence variants as a technical artifact. Presence/absence analyses assumed roughly uniform sequencing depth across donors, an assumption that may not hold. A later analysis found that HLA-associated TCR beta chains were more clonally expanded and had lower generation probabilities than equally common non-associated chains. Most CMV-associated TCR beta chains appeared to be HLA-restricted in a later analysis, and the HLA associations seemed to be driven largely by CMV exposure.

The cohort consisted of 650 to 850 healthy bone marrow donors. At the time of sampling, every cohort member was nominally healthy, though immune exposures that went unrecorded were likely present. The donor was CMV seronegative and belonged to the group of approximately 320 seronegative cohort members. A peripheral blood sample was provided by each donor, and peripheral blood mononuclear cells were used for TCR beta sequencing. The Qiagen DNeasy Blood Extraction Kit was used to extract genomic DNA from the blood cell samples. The TCR originated in a man aged 30 to 45 in good health and CMV-seronegative. Sequences were obtained from PBMCs.

The CDR3 is CSVEEVWVTGRFIMVNEQFF. In nucleotide form, the sequence is TGCAGCGTTGAAGAGGTATGGGTTACAGGAAGATTTATAATGGTCAATGAGCAGTTCTTC. The chain employs TRBV29-1 and TRBJ2-1; TRBD1 is possibly the D segment (5 matching bases). The germline V gene supplies CDR1 SQVTM and CDR2 ANQGSEA. V is pared back by 0 bases and J by 6 bases, with 30 bases lying between the germline termini. From the cysteine up to the phenylalanine, the CDR3 has a length of 20 residues. Here the CDR3 DNA is all that survives: 60 bases in frame from base 1.